These 13 T cell receptor beta chains were all obtained from the same sample, sequenced in a study of T cell responses to AZD1222 COVID-19 vaccine. Assay used: immunoSEQ multiplex PCR; TCRdb lists only in-frame clones, some missing. The table lists approximately 98,000 clones, approximately 86% of them singletons. This sample comprised peripheral blood, obtained on day 0 of AZD1222 vaccination. All receptors come from an adult in good health.

The chain uses TRBV21-1 and TRBJ2-5; the D call in the table, TRBD1, was not verified against the DNA. TRBV21-1 represents a pseudogene. The CDR3 is made up of 15 amino acids. The CDR3 loop is CASSTYEGARETQYF. CDR3 nucleotide sequence: TGTGCCAGCAGCACCTACGAGGGGGCTCGGGAGACCCAGTACTTC.

CDR3 region: CASSLSAGGLQETQYF. CDR3 in DNA: TGCGCCAGCAGCTTGTCGGCAGGGGGCCTCCAAGAGACCCAGTACTTC. This chain joins TRBV5-1 and TRBJ2-5, with 8 positions matching TRBD1. V was pared by 1 base and J by 1 base, with 6 bases of the junction left unmatched. The V gene's germline CDR1 is SGHRS and CDR2 YFSETQ. The CDR3 length is 16 residues. Filled out from reference TRBV5-1 and TRBJ2-5, the complete variable domain reads KAGVTQTPRYLIKTRGQQVTLSCSPISGHRSVSWYQQTPGQGLQFLFEYFSETQRNKGNFPGRFSGRQFSNSRSEMNVSTLELGDSALYLCASSLSAGGLQETQYFGPGTRLLVL.

The chain links TRBV19 to TRBJ1-6, with a possible D match to TRBD1 (6 bases). Per germline, CDR1 LNHDA and CDR2 SQIVND (reference sequence). This CDR3 spans 14 amino acids. The V gene lost 7 bases and the J gene lost 10 bases, with 17 bases spanning the gap. The DNA for the CDR3 is TGTGCCAGTAACCCAACAGGGACGCACTCACCCCTCCACTTT. Its protein product is CASNPTGTHSPLHF.

The chain carries TRBV5-6 and TRBJ2-2; TRBD1 agrees at 7 bases. V shed 1 base and J 4 bases; nucleotides not matched to a gene: 4. Germline CDR1 and CDR2: SGHDT and YYEEEE. This CDR3 region has 15 residues. The CDR3: CASSLTGATTGELFF. In nucleotides, the CDR3 is TGTGCCAGCAGCTTGACAGGGGCGACCACCGGGGAGCTGTTTTTT. The full variable domain, its missing parts supplied by reference TRBV5-6 and TRBJ2-2, is DAGVTQSPTHLIKTRGQQVTLRCSPKSGHDTVSWYQQALGQGPQFIFQYYEEEERQRGNFPDRFSGHQFPNYSSELNVNALLLGDSALYLCASSLTGATTGELFFGEGSRLTVL.

This clone was detected once. The chain couples TRBV5-4 to TRBJ2-1; 8 bases align to TRBD2. V gave up 4 bases and J gave up 4 bases; unmatched junction bases: 7. The germline gives CDR1 SGHNT, CDR2 YYREEE (reference sequence). CDR3 length: 15 amino acids. The CDR3 region is CASSLGGAEYNEQFF. The CDR3 DNA reads TGTGCCAGCAGCCTCGGGGGGGCCGAGTACAATGAGCAGTTCTTC.

The CDR3: CASSPTVDRSEQFF. In nucleotides, the CDR3 is TGTGCCAGCAGCCCCACCGTAGACAGGTCTGAGCAGTTCTTC. The V call is TRBV7-3, the J call TRBJ2-1; weak D call: TRBD1 (6 bases). The length of the CDR3 is 14 residues. Trimming took 5 bases from V and 9 from J, leaving 17 bases between them. Germline CDR1 and CDR2: SGHTA and FQGTGA.

The chain has TRBV3-1 (or the pseudogene TRBV3-2) and TRBJ1-5; D is possibly TRBD1 (6 bases). Trimming cost V 0 bases and J 2 bases, with 8 bases left between them. Germline CDR1 LGHDT, CDR2 YNNKEL (reference sequence). The CDR3 has 15 residues. The CDR3 nucleotides are TGTGCCAGCAGCCAAGATGGGGGCGGCAATCAGCCCCAGCATTTT. As protein: CASSQDGGGNQPQHF.

CDR3 bases: TGTGCCAGCAGTCGTAACACTGAAGCTTTCTTT. Its translation: CASSRNTEAFF. V is TRBV2 and J is TRBJ1-1; no clear D gene. The V gene lost 5 bases and the J gene lost 2 bases, with 3 bases spanning the gap. Germline assignment: CDR1 SNHLY and CDR2 FYNNEI. This CDR3 region has 11 residues.

This chain connects TRBV19 to TRBJ1-2; 7 nucleotides line up with TRBD1. Germline CDR1 LNHDA, CDR2 SQIVND (reference sequence). The trim removed 7 bases at V and 7 bases at J, leaving 6 bases unmatched. The CDR3 runs 12 residues. CDR3 residues: CASTGGARGYTF. CDR3 nucleotides: TGTGCCAGTACAGGGGGGGCGCGTGGCTACACCTTC.

J is TRBJ1-1 and V is TRBV13; a possible D gene is TRBD1 (5 bases). CDR3 size: 13 residues. Germline-derived CDR1 and CDR2 are PRHDT and FYEKMQ (reference sequence). Trimming shortened V by 2 bases and J by 4 bases, and 8 bases separated the two germline ends. The CDR3, as DNA: TGTGCCAGCAGCTTACGGGGGGGCACTGAAGCTTTCTTT. Its protein is CASSLRGGTEAFF.

This clone was counted between two and nine times. V usage is TRBV4-1 and J usage is TRBJ2-3; 9 nucleotides match TRBD1. CDR1 and CDR2 (germline): MGHRA, YSYEKL. The J segment lost 3 bases and the V segment lost 2 bases, leaving 6 bases of the junction unmatched. The CDR3 sequence is 16 residues long. CDR3 DNA: TGCGCCAGCAGCCAAACCGGGACAGGGACGACAGATACGCAGTATTTT. Amino acid sequence: CASSQTGTGTTDTQYF.

The rearrangement links TRBV27 to TRBJ2-1; 9 nucleotides agree with TRBD2. The germline CDR1 and CDR2 sequences are MNHEY and SMNVEV (reference sequence). The CDR3 is made up of 14 amino acids. The V gene end was trimmed by 5 bases and the J gene end by 5 bases; junction bases not matched to a gene: 4. The CDR3 DNA reads as TGTGCCAGCAGTATGGGACTAGCAGACAATGAGCAGTTCTTC. Translating gives CASSMGLADNEQFF.

This chain connects TRBV9 to TRBJ1-5, with D tentatively TRBD1 (6 bases). The CDR3 length is 13 residues. Germline V lookup: CDR1 SGDLS, CDR2 YYNGEE. Trimming cost V 3 bases and J 4 bases, with 8 bases left between them. The CDR3 is CASSATGNQPQHF. The CDR3 DNA sequence: TGTGCCAGCAGCGCGACAGGTAATCAGCCCCAGCATTTT.